Each of the 31 T cell receptor beta chains below was sequenced from the same sample in a study of blood T cell repertoires in COVID-19. The method was immunoSEQ multiplex PCR; TCRdb's version includes in-frame clones alone and lacks a portion of them. The sample yields around 260,000 clones, around 80% seen once. The sequenced material came from peripheral blood. The receptors shown here come from a man between 60 and 70 years old with acute or convalescent COVID-19.

The chain employs TRBV4-1 and TRBJ1-5; 10 bases align to TRBD1. J lost 7 bases, V lost 1 base, and 1 base had no gene match. The germline V gene encodes CDR1 MGHRA and CDR2 YSYEKL. CDR3 length: 14 amino acids. CDR3 nucleotide sequence: TGCGCCAGCAGCCAAGGGACAGGGGGGCAGCCCCAGCATTTT. Protein: CASSQGTGGQPQHF.

This clone was detected only once. The CDR3 sequence is CASSPPGTSSEQYF. CDR3 coding DNA: TGTGCCAGCAGCCCCCCCGGGACTAGCTCCGAGCAGTACTTC. The chain couples TRBV9 to TRBJ2-7, with 9 nucleotides matching TRBD2. CDR3 length equals 14 residues. The V gene end was trimmed by 4 bases and the J gene end by 6 bases; junction bases not matched to a gene: 8. Per the germline V gene, CDR1 is SGDLS and CDR2 is YYNGEE. Combining the CDR3 with reference TRBV9 and TRBJ2-7 gives the whole variable domain DSGVTQTPKHLITATGQRVTLRCSPRSGDLSVYWYQQSLDQGLQFLIQYYNGEERAKGNILERFSAQQFPDLHSELNLSSLELGDSALYFCASSPPGTSSEQYFGPGTRLTVT.

The chain links TRBV6-5 to TRBJ1-5, with D unresolved. The CDR3 loop spans 13 amino acids. Per germline, CDR1 MNHEY and CDR2 SVGAGI. Trimming left V 7 bases short and J 1 base short, with 8 bases between. The CDR3 nucleotides are TGTGCCAGCATCGACTCCAGCAATCAGCCCCAGCATTTT. Residues: CASIDSSNQPQHF.

CDR3 nucleotides: TGTGCCAGCAGTTTAAACGGGGCGGGAGAAACCGGGGAGCTGTTTTTT. Translated: CASSLNGAGETGELFF. The genes are TRBV27 and TRBJ2-2, with TRBD2 matching over 7 bases. V lost 2 bases and J lost 5; bases outside the gene matches: 8. The CDR3 spans 16 residues. From germline, CDR1 is MNHEY and CDR2 SMNVEV (reference sequence).

The V call is TRBV6-6, the J call TRBJ2-7; D possibly corresponds to TRBD1 (5 bases). V gave up 6 bases and J gave up 4 bases, with 16 bases separating them. The CDR3 is 14 residues long. Germline V gives CDR1 MNHNY, CDR2 SVGAGI (reference sequence). CDR3 sequence reads: CASSRNRFVYEQYF. In DNA, the CDR3 is TGTGCCAGCAGCCGAAACAGGTTCGTGTACGAGCAGTACTTC.

V gene TRBV29-1 combines with J gene TRBJ2-2; D is uncertain. Germline V lookup: CDR1 SQVTM, CDR2 ANQGSEA. The CDR3 totals 14 residues. Trimming took 5 bases from V and 2 from J, leaving 12 bases between them. In DNA form, the CDR3 reads TGCAGCGTTCTACCCGAGACAAACACCGGGGAGCTGTTTTTT. Residues: CSVLPETNTGELFF.

Regarding this clone: One end of the junction fails to match germline, which may point to a read error. The chain uses TRBV2 and TRBJ2-6, with 14 nucleotides matching TRBD2. CDR1 and CDR2 (germline): SNHLY, FYNNEI. CDR3 length: 21 residues. The CDR3 nucleotides are TGTGCCAGCAGGGAAGGACTAGCGGGAGGCCGTTTTAGCTCTGGGGCCAACGTCCTGACTTTC. This translates into CASREGLAGGRFSSGANVLTF. The full variable domain, completed using reference TRBV2 and TRBJ2-6, is EPEVTQTPSHQVTQMGQEVILRCVPISNHLYFYWYRQILGQKVEFLVSFYNNEISEKSEIFDDQFSVERPDGSNFTLKIRSTKLEDSAMYFCASREGLAGGRFSSGANVLTFGAGSRLTVL.

The J gene is TRBJ1-5, the V gene TRBV2; D gene uncertain. This CDR3 has 13 amino acids. V was shortened by 6 bases and J by 7 bases, with 13 bases between the two germline ends. Per the germline V gene, CDR1 is SNHLY and CDR2 is FYNNEI. Written as DNA, the CDR3 is TGTGCCAGCAGCTTGGCCAGAGGCCAGCCCCAGCATTTT. This sequence encodes CASSLARGQPQHF.

The J gene is TRBJ1-1, the V gene TRBV4-1, with D perhaps TRBD1 (5 bases). Germline-derived CDR1 and CDR2 are MGHRA and YSYEKL. V lost 4 bases, J lost 4 bases, and 31 bases lay in between. The CDR3 loop spans 20 amino acids. The CDR3 DNA is TGCGCCAGCAGCCCGAGCGTCCTTAGGGTCAGGGACTCTGAAGGCACTGAAGCTTTCTTT. Translated: CASSPSVLRVRDSEGTEAFF.

This chain connects TRBV7-3 to TRBJ2-1; 8 positions match TRBD2. There are 16 residues in the CDR3. V shed 1 base and J 5 bases; nucleotides not matched to a gene: 7. Germline CDR1 SGHTA, CDR2 FQGTGA. The CDR3 region has the DNA TGTGCCAGCAGCTTAAAGGGGACTAGTACTGACAATGAGCAGTTCTTC. This translates into CASSLKGTSTDNEQFF.

In the case of this clone: The identical CDR3 is also encoded by other nucleotide sequences in the sample. The CDR3 loop is CSVDSGTDTQYF. For the CDR3, the DNA is TGCAGCGTTGACAGTGGTACAGATACGCAGTATTTT. V is TRBV29-1 and J is TRBJ2-3; no definite D call. The CDR3 length is 12 residues. The V end was cut by 3 bases, the J end by 3 bases, with 7 bases between. The germline CDR1 and CDR2 sequences are SQVTM and ANQGSEA.

For the CDR3, the DNA is TGTGCCAGCAGCCAGCAGGGGCAAGATGAAAAACTGTTTTTT. As protein: CASSQQGQDEKLFF. The chain links TRBV7-9 to TRBJ1-4, with D perhaps matching TRBD1 (6 bases). This CDR3 contains 14 residues. CDR1 and CDR2 (germline): SEHNR, FQNEAQ (reference sequence). Deletions cut 5 bases from V and 6 bases from J, with 13 bases between.

The chain couples TRBV5-4 to TRBJ2-1; D not resolved. This CDR3 is built from 14 residues. V dropped 9 bases and J dropped 1 base, with 14 bases sitting between them. The germline V gene encodes CDR1 SGHNT and CDR2 YYREEE (reference sequence). As DNA, the CDR3 is TGTGCCACTGGTCGGCAGGCATCCTACAATGAGCAGTTCTTC. Its translation is CATGRQASYNEQFF.

V and J are TRBV2 and TRBJ1-3; 9 bases fit TRBD1. V lost 3 bases and J lost 0; bases outside the gene matches: 9. Germline V gene sequence: CDR1 SNHLY, CDR2 FYNNEI. The CDR3 sequence is 18 residues long. The CDR3 sequence: CASSDPTGGLHSGNTIYF. The CDR3 nucleotides read TGTGCCAGCAGTGATCCGACAGGGGGTCTTCACTCTGGAAACACCATATATTTT.

The rearrangement links TRBV5-5 to TRBJ1-2; TRBD1 agrees at 10 bases. The CDR3 sequence is 14 residues long. Germline-derived CDR1 and CDR2 are SGHKS and YYEKEE (reference sequence). V lost 4 bases, J lost 8 bases, and 8 bases stayed unmatched. CDR3 DNA sequence: TGTGCCAGCAGCGGATCGGGACAGGGGTTAGGCTACACCTTC. Amino acids: CASSGSGQGLGYTF.

The chain carries TRBV19 and TRBJ2-6; 9 bases line up with TRBD1. Looked up from germline, CDR1 is LNHDA and CDR2 is SQIVND (reference sequence). The CDR3 consists of 18 residues. The junction had 8 bases not matched to a gene; V was cut back by 5 bases and J by 0 bases. CDR3 in amino acids: CASSGTGNPLSGANVLTF. As DNA, the CDR3 is TGTGCCAGTAGTGGGACAGGGAATCCCCTCTCTGGGGCCAACGTCCTGACTTTC.

The chain carries TRBV5-1 and TRBJ2-7; D call uncertain. CDR1 is SGHRS and CDR2 is YFSETQ in the germline V gene. CDR3 length: 14 amino acids. Trimming took 2 bases from V and 3 from J, leaving 12 bases between them. In DNA form, the CDR3 reads TGCGCCAGCAGCTTCGACAAGGTGGGCTACGAGCAGTACTTC. Protein sequence: CASSFDKVGYEQYF.

This clone was counted a single time. V usage is TRBV7-3 and J usage is TRBJ2-3; 9 nucleotides match TRBD2. The germline V gene encodes CDR1 SGHTA and CDR2 FQGTGA. V lost 5 bases and J lost 2; bases outside the gene matches: 5. This CDR3 contains 15 residues. CDR3 bases: TGTGCCAGCAGCCCGACTAGCGGCTACACAGATACGCAGTATTTT. Its translation is CASSPTSGYTDTQYF.

This sequence joins TRBV3-1 (or the pseudogene TRBV3-2) and TRBJ2-7; tentative D call: TRBD1 (6 bases). Trimming pared 0 bases from V and 7 bases from J, leaving 16 bases between. The CDR3 loop spans 15 amino acids. Per the germline V gene, CDR1 is LGHDT and CDR2 is YNNKEL (reference sequence). In DNA, the CDR3 is TGTGCCAGCAGCCAAGATCTCGTGGGGGCTTCTGAGCAGTACTTC. It translates to CASSQDLVGASEQYF.

The chain recombines TRBV9 with TRBJ2-2; no clear D. V was clipped by 3 bases and J by 7 bases, with 7 bases between them. Germline V gene data show CDR1 as SGDLS and CDR2 as YYNGEE. This CDR3 region has 12 residues. CDR3 residues: CASSETGGELFF. CDR3 DNA sequence: TGTGCCAGCAGCGAGACGGGCGGGGAGCTGTTTTTT.

The chain joins TRBV18 to TRBJ1-5; D is ambiguous. Germline CDR1 KGHSH, CDR2 LQKENI. Trimming removed 8 bases from V and 4 bases from J, with 15 bases in between. The CDR3 spans 14 residues. The CDR3 DNA is TGTGCCAGCGCTCCCATCGGGGTTAATCAGCCCCAGCATTTT. It is translated as CASAPIGVNQPQHF.

The chain links TRBV15 to TRBJ2-1, with 12 positions matching TRBD2. Losses at the gene ends were 3 bases for V and 4 bases for J; bases not matched to a gene: 4. Germline CDR1 reads LNHNV; CDR2 reads YYDKDF (reference sequence). CDR3 size: 16 residues. CDR3 sequence: CATSRVLAGGYNEQFF. The CDR3 nucleotides read TGTGCCACCAGCAGGGTGCTAGCGGGGGGGTACAATGAGCAGTTCTTC.

This clone was observed once. The genes are TRBV10-3 and TRBJ2-7; D is ambiguous. V lost 2 bases, J lost 4 bases, and 9 bases lay in between. Germline values: CDR1 ENHRY, CDR2 SYGVKD. CDR3 size: 13 residues. CDR3 bases: TGTGCCATCAGTGAGGCGTCAGGATACGAGCAGTACTTC. This codes for CAISEASGYEQYF.

The chain joins TRBV29-1 to TRBJ2-3; the match to TRBD1 covers 9 bases. Germline V gene sequence: CDR1 SQVTM, CDR2 ANQGSEA. This CDR3 has 15 residues. The V segment lost 4 bases and the J segment 0 bases; nucleotides outside the gene matches: 5. The CDR3 nucleotides are TGCAGCGTTGTTGGGACAGGGCGGAGCACAGATACGCAGTATTTT. Amino acids: CSVVGTGRSTDTQYF.

J is TRBJ2-2 and V is TRBV7-9, with 8 nucleotides matching TRBD2. The CDR3 contains 17 residues. V was clipped by 1 base and J by 3 bases; unmatched bases: 7. Germline V CDR1 and CDR2: SEHNR, FQNEAQ (reference sequence). The CDR3 DNA follows: TGTGCCAGCAGCTTAGTGTCGGCGGGGGGCGACACCGGGGAGCTGTTTTTT. This gives the protein CASSLVSAGGDTGELFF.

The chain uses TRBV23-1 and TRBJ1-5; tentatively, D is TRBD1 (5 bases). TRBV23-1 is known as an ORF, though its function is uncertain. This CDR3 has 15 residues. Trimming left V 4 bases short and J 8 bases short, with 18 bases between. This CDR3 is CASSRGGSPLKPQHF. The CDR3 DNA reads as TGCGCCAGCAGTCGGGGGGGGTCCCCCTTGAAGCCCCAGCATTTT.

The chain recombines TRBV5-6 with TRBJ1-1; tentatively, D is TRBD1 (5 bases). The CDR3 covers 14 residues. Germline V gene data show CDR1 as SGHDT and CDR2 as YYEEEE. Between the trimmed V and J ends, which lost 2 bases and 5 bases, there was a span of 13 bases. The DNA of the CDR3 is TGTGCCAGCAGCTTCAGGGTAGTGGGGACTGAAGCTTTCTTT. Translated: CASSFRVVGTEAFF.

The chain recombines TRBV28 with TRBJ1-1; maybe TRBD1 (6 bases). Trimming cost V 5 bases and J 5 bases, with 18 bases left between them. In germline, CDR1 is MDHEN, CDR2 SYDVKM. There are 15 residues in the CDR3. In nucleotides, the CDR3 is TGTGCCAGCAGTCCACCAGGGGCCCCGGGAACTGAAGCTTTCTTT. Translation gives CASSPPGAPGTEAFF.

V usage is TRBV3-1 (or the pseudogene TRBV3-2) and J usage is TRBJ2-1, with a tentative D call TRBD1 (7 bases). The CDR3 covers 16 residues. CDR1 is LGHDT and CDR2 is YNNKEL in the germline V gene (reference sequence). Trimming stripped 4 bases from V and 1 base from J, with 14 bases between. This chain's CDR3 is CASSRNQGGSYNEQFF. The CDR3 DNA reads TGTGCCAGCAGCCGAAATCAGGGGGGATCCTACAATGAGCAGTTCTTC.

The chain couples TRBV5-1 to TRBJ2-3; the D is unclear. Trimming stripped 0 bases from V and 0 bases from J, with 8 bases between. The V gene's germline CDR1 is SGHRS and CDR2 YFSETQ. The CDR3 extends over 15 amino acids. CDR3 nucleotide sequence: TGCGCCAGCAGCTTGGCCAGGCAAAGCACAGATACGCAGTATTTT. It yields the protein CASSLARQSTDTQYF.

The table lists this clone with a few counts. The CDR3 DNA reads TGTGCCAGCAGCCGGCTGAACACTGAAGCTTTCTTT. Translating gives CASSRLNTEAFF. The chain joins TRBV3-1 (or the pseudogene TRBV3-2) to TRBJ1-1; D is ambiguous. From germline, CDR1 is LGHDT and CDR2 YNNKEL (reference sequence). V lost 4 bases to trimming and J lost 0 bases, with 3 bases between them. There are 12 residues in the CDR3.